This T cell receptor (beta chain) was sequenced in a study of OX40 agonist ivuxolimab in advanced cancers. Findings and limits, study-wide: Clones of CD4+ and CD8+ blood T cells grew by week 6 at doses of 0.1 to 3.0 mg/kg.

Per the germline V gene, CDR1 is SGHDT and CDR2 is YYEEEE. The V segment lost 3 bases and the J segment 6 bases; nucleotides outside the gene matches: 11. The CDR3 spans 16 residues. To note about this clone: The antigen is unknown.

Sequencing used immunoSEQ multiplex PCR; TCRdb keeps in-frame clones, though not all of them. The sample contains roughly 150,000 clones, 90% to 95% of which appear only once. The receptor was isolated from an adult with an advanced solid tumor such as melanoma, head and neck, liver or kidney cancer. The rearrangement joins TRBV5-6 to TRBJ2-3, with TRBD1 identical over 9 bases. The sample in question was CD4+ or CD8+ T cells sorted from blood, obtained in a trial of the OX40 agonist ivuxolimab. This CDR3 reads CASSYRTGAGIDTQYF. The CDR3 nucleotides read TGTGCCAGCAGCTACCGGACAGGGGCTGGTATCGATACGCAGTATTTT.